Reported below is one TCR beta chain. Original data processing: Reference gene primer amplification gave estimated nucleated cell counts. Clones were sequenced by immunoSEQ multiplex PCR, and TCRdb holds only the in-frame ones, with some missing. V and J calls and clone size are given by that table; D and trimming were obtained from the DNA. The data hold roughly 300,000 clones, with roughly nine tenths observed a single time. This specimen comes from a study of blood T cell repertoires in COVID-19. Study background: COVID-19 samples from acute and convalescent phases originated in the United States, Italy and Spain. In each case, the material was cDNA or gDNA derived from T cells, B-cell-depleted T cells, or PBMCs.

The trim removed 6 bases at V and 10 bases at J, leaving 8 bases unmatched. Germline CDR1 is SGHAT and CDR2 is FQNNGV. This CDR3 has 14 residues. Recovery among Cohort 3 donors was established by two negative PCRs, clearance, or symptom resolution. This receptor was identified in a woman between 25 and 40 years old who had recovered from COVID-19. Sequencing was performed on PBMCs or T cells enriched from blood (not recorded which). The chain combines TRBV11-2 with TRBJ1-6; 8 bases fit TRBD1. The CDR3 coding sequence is TGTGCCAGCAGGCATACCGGGACAGGATCACCCCTCCACTTT. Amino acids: CASRHTGTGSPLHF.